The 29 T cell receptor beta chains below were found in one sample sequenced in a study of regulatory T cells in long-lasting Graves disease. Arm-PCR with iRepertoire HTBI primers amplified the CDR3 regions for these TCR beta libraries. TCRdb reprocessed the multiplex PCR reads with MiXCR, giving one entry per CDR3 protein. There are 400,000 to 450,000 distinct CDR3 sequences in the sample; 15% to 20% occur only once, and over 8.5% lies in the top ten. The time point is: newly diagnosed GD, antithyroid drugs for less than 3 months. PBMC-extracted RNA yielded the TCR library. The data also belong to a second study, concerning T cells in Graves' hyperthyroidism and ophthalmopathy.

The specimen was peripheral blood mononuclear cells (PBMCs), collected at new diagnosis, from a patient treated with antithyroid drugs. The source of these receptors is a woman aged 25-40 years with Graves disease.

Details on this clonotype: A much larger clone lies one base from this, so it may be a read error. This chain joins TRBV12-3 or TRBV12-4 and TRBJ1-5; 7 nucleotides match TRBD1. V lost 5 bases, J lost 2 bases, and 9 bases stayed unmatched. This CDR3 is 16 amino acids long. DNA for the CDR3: TGTGCCAGCAGTGAGTCGTTCGGGACAGGCAATCAGCCCCAGCATTTT. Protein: CASSESFGTGNQPQHF.

DNA for the CDR3: TGTGCCAGCAGTCCCCACCAGGGACTAGCGAGCTCCTACGAGCAGTACTTC. Translation: CASSPHQGLASSYEQYF. V is TRBV28 and J is TRBJ2-7; TRBD2 aligns across 10 bases. Germline trimming cut 5 bases from V and 0 bases from J; bases unmatched to any gene: 10. Germline CDR1 and CDR2: MDHEN and SYDVKM. CDR3 length: 17 residues.

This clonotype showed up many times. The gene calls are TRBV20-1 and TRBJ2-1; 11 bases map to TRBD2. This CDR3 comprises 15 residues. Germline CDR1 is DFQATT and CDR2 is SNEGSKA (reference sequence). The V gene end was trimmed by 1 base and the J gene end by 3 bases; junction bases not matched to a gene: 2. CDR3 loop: CSARGGTSGYNEQFF. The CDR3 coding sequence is TGCAGTGCTAGAGGGGGGACTAGCGGCTACAATGAGCAGTTCTTC.

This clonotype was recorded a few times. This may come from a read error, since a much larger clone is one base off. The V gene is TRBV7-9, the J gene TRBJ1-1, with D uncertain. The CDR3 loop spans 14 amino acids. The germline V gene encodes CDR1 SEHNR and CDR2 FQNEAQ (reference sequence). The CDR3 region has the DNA TGTGCCAGCAGCTTGATGTTACTGAACACTGGAGCTTTCTTT. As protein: CASSLMLLNTGAFF.

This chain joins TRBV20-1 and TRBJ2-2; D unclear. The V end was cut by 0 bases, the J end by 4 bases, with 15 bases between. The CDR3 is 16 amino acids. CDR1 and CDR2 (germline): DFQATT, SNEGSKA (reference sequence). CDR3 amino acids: CSARDLGGYRTGELFF. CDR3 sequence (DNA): TGCAGTGCTAGAGATTTGGGCGGTTATCGCACCGGGGAGCTGTTTTTT.

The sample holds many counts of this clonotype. In nucleotides, the CDR3 is TGTGCCACTCAAAGGGGTCTTGGGGCCAACGTCCTGACTTTC. Translated, it gives CATQRGLGANVLTF. The V gene is TRBV10-3, the J gene TRBJ2-6; a weak D match, TRBD1 (5 bases). Trimming shortened V by 10 bases and J by 3 bases, and 13 bases separated the two germline ends. CDR1 and CDR2 (germline): ENHRY, SYGVKD. This CDR3 comprises 14 residues.

The CDR3 nucleotides read TGCGCCAGCAGCTGGGGATGGGAGGGGAACACTGAAGCTTTCTTT. It encodes CASSWGWEGNTEAFF. The rearrangement links TRBV5-1 to TRBJ1-1; D gene unclear. V shed 3 bases and J shed 1 base, with 13 bases lying between them. CDR3 length: 15 amino acids. Per the germline V gene, CDR1 is SGHRS and CDR2 is YFSETQ.

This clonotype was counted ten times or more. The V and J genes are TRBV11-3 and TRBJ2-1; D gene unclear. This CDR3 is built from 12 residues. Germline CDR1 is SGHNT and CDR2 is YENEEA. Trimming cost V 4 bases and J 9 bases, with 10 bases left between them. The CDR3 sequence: CASSSSSTEQFF. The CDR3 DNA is TGTGCCAGCAGCTCTTCTAGTACTGAGCAGTTCTTC.

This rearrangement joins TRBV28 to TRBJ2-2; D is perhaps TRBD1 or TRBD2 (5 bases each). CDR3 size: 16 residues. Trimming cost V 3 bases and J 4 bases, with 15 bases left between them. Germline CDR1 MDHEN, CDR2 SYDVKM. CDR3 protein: CASSFSGTGSTGELFF. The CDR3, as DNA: TGTGCCAGCAGTTTCAGCGGCACAGGTAGCACCGGGGAGCTGTTTTTT.

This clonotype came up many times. CDR3 bases: TGCAGTGCTAGATGGACAGGGGGGCCCTACGAGCAGTACTTC. Translating gives CSARWTGGPYEQYF. V and J are TRBV20-1 and TRBJ2-7, with TRBD1 identical over 10 bases. The J segment lost 2 bases and the V segment lost 2 bases, leaving 3 bases of the junction unmatched. The length of the CDR3 is 14 residues. CDR1 and CDR2 (germline): DFQATT, SNEGSKA (reference sequence).

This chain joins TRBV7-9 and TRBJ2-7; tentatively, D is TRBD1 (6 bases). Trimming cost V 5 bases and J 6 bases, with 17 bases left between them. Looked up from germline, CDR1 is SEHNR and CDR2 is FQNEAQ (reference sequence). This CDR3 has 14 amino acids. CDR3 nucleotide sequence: TGTGCCAGCAGCCCCAAGGGGGATCGAGTCGAGCAGTACTTC. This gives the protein CASSPKGDRVEQYF.

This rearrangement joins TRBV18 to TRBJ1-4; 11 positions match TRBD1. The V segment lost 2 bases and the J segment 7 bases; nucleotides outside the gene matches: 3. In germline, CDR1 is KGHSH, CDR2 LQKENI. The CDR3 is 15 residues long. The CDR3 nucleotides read TGTGCCAGCTCACCAAGGACAGGGGGCAGTGAAAAACTGTTTTTT. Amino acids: CASSPRTGGSEKLFF.

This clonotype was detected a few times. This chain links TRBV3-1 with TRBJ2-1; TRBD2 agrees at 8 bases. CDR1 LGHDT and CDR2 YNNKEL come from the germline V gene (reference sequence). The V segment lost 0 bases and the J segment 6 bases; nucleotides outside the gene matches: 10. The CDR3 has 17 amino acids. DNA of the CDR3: TGTGCCAGCAGCCAAGATCTGGAGACTAGCGTCTGCAATGAGCAGTTCTTC. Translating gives CASSQDLETSVCNEQFF.

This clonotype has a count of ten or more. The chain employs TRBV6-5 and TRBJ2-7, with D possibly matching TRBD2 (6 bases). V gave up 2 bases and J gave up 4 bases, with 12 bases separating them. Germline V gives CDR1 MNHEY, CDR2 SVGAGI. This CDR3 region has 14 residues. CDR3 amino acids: CASSYQGGPYEQYF. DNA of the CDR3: TGTGCCAGCAGTTACCAAGGAGGGCCTTACGAGCAGTACTTC.

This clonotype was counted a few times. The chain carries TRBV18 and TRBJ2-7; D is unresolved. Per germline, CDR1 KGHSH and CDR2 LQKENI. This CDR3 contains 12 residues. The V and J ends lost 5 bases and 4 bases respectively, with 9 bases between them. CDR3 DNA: TGTGCCAGCTCAACGCAAACTTACGAGCAGTACTTC. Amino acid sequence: CASSTQTYEQYF.

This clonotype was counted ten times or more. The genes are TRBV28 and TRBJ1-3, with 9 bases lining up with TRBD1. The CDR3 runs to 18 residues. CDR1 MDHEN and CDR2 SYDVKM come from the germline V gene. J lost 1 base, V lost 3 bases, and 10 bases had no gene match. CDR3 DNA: TGTGCCAGCAGTTTTCCCACCGGGACAGGGAGATCTGGAAACACCATATATTTT. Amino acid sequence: CASSFPTGTGRSGNTIYF.

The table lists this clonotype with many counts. CDR3 sequence reads: CASSSSTGGGTEAFF. DNA for the CDR3: TGTGCCAGCAGCTCCTCGACAGGGGGGGGCACTGAAGCTTTCTTT. This sequence joins TRBV7-2 and TRBJ1-1; the match to TRBD1 covers 9 bases. V was clipped by 4 bases and J by 4 bases; unmatched bases: 7. CDR1 SGHTA and CDR2 FQGNSA come from the germline V gene. CDR3 size: 15 residues.

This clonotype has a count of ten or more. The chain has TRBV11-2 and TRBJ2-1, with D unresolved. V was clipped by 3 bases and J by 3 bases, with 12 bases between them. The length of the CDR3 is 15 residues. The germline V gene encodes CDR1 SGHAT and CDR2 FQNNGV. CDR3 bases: TGTGCCAGCAGCTTGGCTATCGACGTCTACAATGAGCAGTTCTTC. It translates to CASSLAIDVYNEQFF.

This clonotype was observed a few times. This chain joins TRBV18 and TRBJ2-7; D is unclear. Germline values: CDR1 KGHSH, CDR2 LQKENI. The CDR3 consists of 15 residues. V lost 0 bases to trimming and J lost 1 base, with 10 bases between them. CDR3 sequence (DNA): TGTGCCAGCTCACCACCTAGATCGTGGTCCTACGAGCAGTACTTC. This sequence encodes CASSPPRSWSYEQYF.

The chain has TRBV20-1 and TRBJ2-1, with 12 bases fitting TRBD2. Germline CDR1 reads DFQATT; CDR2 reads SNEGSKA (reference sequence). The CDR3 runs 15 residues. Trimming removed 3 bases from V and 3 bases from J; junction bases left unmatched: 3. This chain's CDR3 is CSASRGLAGYNEQFF. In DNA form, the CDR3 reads TGCAGTGCTAGTAGGGGACTAGCGGGCTACAATGAGCAGTTCTTC.

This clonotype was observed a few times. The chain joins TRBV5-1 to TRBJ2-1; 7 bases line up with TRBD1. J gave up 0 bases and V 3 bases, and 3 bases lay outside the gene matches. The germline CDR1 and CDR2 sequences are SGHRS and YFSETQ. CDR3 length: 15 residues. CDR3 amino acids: CASSWDSDSYNEQFF. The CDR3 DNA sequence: TGCGCCAGCAGCTGGGACAGTGACTCCTACAATGAGCAGTTCTTC. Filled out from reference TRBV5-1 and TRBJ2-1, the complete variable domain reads KAGVTQTPRYLIKTRGQQVTLSCSPISGHRSVSWYQQTPGQGLQFLFEYFSETQRNKGNFPGRFSGRQFSNSRSEMNVSTLELGDSALYLCASSWDSDSYNEQFFGPGTRLTVL.

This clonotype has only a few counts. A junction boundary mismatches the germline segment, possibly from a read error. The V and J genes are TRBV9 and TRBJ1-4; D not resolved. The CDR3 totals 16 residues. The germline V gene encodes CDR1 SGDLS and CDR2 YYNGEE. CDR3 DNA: TGTACCAGCAGCGCCCAGGCGGCAGAGGTTAATGAAAAACTGTTTTTT. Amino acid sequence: CTSSAQAAEVNEKLFF.

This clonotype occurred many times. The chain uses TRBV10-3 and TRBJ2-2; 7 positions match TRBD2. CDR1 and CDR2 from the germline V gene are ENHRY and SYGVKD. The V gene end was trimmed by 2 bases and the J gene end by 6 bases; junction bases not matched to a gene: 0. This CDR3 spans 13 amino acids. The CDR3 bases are TGTGCCATCAGTGAGGGACTAGCCGGGGAGCTGTTTTTT. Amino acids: CAISEGLAGELFF.

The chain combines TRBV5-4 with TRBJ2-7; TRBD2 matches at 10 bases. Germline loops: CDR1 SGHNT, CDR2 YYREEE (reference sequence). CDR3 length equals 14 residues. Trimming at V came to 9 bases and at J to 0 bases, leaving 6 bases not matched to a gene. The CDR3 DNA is TGTGCCATCTCTAGCGGGAGTAGCTCCTACGAGCAGTACTTC. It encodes CAISSGSSSYEQYF.

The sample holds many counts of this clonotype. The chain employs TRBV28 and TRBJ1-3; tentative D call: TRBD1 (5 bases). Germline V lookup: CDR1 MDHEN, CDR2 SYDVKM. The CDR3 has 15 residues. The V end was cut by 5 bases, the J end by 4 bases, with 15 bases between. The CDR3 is CASSVIGAIGNTIYF. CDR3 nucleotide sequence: TGTGCCAGCAGTGTAATCGGGGCCATAGGAAACACCATATATTTT.

Here the CDR3 reads CASSLYRDRVGNQPQHF. CDR3 coding DNA: TGTGCCAGCAGTTTGTACCGGGACAGGGTAGGGAATCAGCCCCAGCATTTT. The genes are TRBV28 and TRBJ1-5; 9 nucleotides line up with TRBD1. There are 17 residues in the CDR3. The ends lost 3 bases at V and 4 bases at J; junction bases unmatched: 10. Per the germline V gene, CDR1 is MDHEN and CDR2 is SYDVKM.

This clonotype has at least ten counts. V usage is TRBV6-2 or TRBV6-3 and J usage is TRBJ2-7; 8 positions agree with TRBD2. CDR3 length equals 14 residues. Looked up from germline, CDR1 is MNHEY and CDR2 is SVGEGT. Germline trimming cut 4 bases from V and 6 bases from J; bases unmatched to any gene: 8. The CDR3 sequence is CASSLIAGLSEQYF. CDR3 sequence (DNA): TGTGCCAGCAGTTTAATAGCGGGACTTAGCGAGCAGTACTTC.

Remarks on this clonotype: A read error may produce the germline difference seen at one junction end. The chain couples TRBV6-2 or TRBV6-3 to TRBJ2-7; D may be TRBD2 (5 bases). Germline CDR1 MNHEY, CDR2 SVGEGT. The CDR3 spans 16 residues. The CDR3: CASGYLMTGNHYEQYF. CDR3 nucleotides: TGTGCCAGCGGTTACTTGATGACGGGGAACCACTACGAGCAGTACTTC.

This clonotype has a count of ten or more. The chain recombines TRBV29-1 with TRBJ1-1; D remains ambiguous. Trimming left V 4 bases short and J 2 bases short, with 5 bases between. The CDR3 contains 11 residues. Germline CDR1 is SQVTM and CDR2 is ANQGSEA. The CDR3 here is CSVGVNTEAFF. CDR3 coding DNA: TGCAGCGTTGGGGTAAACACTGAAGCTTTCTTT.